This is a list of T cell receptor beta chains from one sample in a study of T cell responses to AZD1222 COVID-19 vaccine. Clones were sequenced by immunoSEQ multiplex PCR, and TCRdb holds only the in-frame ones, with some missing. The sample includes 85,000 to 110,000 clones, over 75% of them seen just once. The input for sequencing was peripheral blood, taken on day 0 of AZD1222 vaccination. Receptors originate from an adult in good health. Each CDR3 is given with its conserved first and last residue. Clone size is stated in some rows and not others, as once, few, many or a class when expanded.

clone size: .; V gene: TRBV6-1; J gene: TRBJ1-5; CDR3 protein: CASSEAQTGVNQPQHF
clone size: .; V gene: TRBV5-4; J gene: TRBJ2-3; CDR3 protein: CASSLRLAGSTDTQYF
clone size: once; V gene: TRBV4-1; J gene: TRBJ1-4; CDR3 protein: CASSAPGGTEKLFF
clone size: .; V gene: TRBV6-2/TRBV6-3; J gene: TRBJ1-2; CDR3 protein: CASSRGYGYTF
clone size: few; V gene: TRBV6-2/TRBV6-3; J gene: TRBJ2-1; CDR3 protein: CASSYSAGTGSPKQFF
clone size: .; V gene: TRBV6-5; J gene: TRBJ2-1; CDR3 protein: CASSYTAGGNNEQFF
clone size: .; V gene: TRBV27; J gene: TRBJ2-7; CDR3 protein: CASRRTGAYEQYF
clone size: .; V gene: TRBV5-5; J gene: TRBJ2-7; CDR3 protein: CASSDTGVNSYEQYF
clone size: .; V gene: TRBV6-5; J gene: TRBJ1-2; CDR3 protein: CASRGSQGDGYTF
clone size: .; V gene: TRBV27; J gene: TRBJ2-7; CDR3 protein: CASSFGGNTPGQYF
clone size: .; V gene: TRBV6-1; J gene: TRBJ1-2; CDR3 protein: CASRESNSYFYGYTF
clone size: .; V gene: TRBV10-3; J gene: TRBJ1-2; CDR3 protein: CAISESGAGYTF
clone size: .; V gene: TRBV7-2; J gene: TRBJ1-1; CDR3 protein: CASSPSWAGTEAFF
clone size: .; V gene: TRBV24-1; J gene: TRBJ1-4; CDR3 protein: CATSDRTVTEKLFF
clone size: few; V gene: TRBV10-1; J gene: TRBJ2-1; CDR3 protein: CASSRDTSSYNEQFF
clone size: once; V gene: TRBV27; J gene: TRBJ1-6; CDR3 protein: CASSLGLGWDNSPLHF
clone size: .; V gene: TRBV7-9; J gene: TRBJ1-2; CDR3 protein: CASSLAGYQGQSNYGYTF
clone size: few; V gene: TRBV3-1/TRBV3-2; J gene: TRBJ2-7; CDR3 protein: CASSQESEQYF
clone size: .; V gene: TRBV30; J gene: TRBJ1-5; CDR3 protein: CAWSVSSGGNQPQHF
clone size: .; V gene: TRBV11-1; J gene: TRBJ1-2; CDR3 protein: CASSQRYYGYTF
clone size: .; V gene: TRBV27; J gene: TRBJ1-1; CDR3 protein: CASSQRGNTEAFF
clone size: .; V gene: TRBV7-3; J gene: TRBJ1-3; CDR3 protein: CASSLGSAGNTIYF
clone size: .; V gene: TRBV11-2; J gene: TRBJ2-7; CDR3 protein: CASSLGGGRYEQYF
clone size: .; V gene: TRBV2; J gene: TRBJ2-5; CDR3 protein: CASKGQGVTTETQYF
clone size: .; V gene: TRBV28; J gene: TRBJ1-5; CDR3 protein: CAAAPGGNSNQPQHF
clone size: .; V gene: TRBV2; J gene: TRBJ1-4; CDR3 protein: CASTGQGGEKLFF
clone size: .; V gene: TRBV27; J gene: TRBJ1-5; CDR3 protein: CASSRGGNQPQHF
clone size: few; V gene: TRBV9; J gene: TRBJ1-1; CDR3 protein: CASSVTGTGVEAFF
clone size: .; V gene: TRBV9; J gene: TRBJ2-7; CDR3 protein: CASSVAAAPSYEQYF
clone size: .; V gene: TRBV28; J gene: TRBJ2-6; CDR3 protein: CASRVPDRSNVLTF
clone size: .; V gene: TRBV28; J gene: TRBJ1-3; CDR3 protein: CASTLGGSGNTIYF